This T cell receptor beta chain emerged from a study of blood T cell repertoires in COVID-19. Looking at the study overall: The United States, Italy and Spain were the sources of the acute and convalescent COVID-19 samples. Nucleic acid was either cDNA or gDNA, and it came from T cells, B-cell-depleted T cells, or PBMCs.

There are 16 residues in the CDR3. Trimming removed 0 bases from V and 3 bases from J; junction bases left unmatched: 3. Germline CDR1 is SSHAT and CDR2 is FNYEAQ (reference sequence). Authors' data handling: Scientists estimated how many nucleated cells there were by amplifying reference gene primers. Sequencing was performed with immunoSEQ multiplex PCR; in TCRdb, only in-frame clones are kept and a portion is missing. The DNA gave D and trimming, while V, J and clone size come from that table. The table lists 150,000 to 200,000 clones, 85% of them singletons. The chain joins TRBV7-7 to TRBJ2-5, with TRBD2 matching 11 bases. Sequences were obtained from peripheral blood. This TCR was sampled from a human donor with acute or convalescent COVID-19. The donor label of this sample is uncertain. CDR3 DNA sequence: TGTGCCAGCAGCTTAGCAGGGACTAGCGGTAAAGAGACCCAGTACTTC. Protein product: CASSLAGTSGKETQYF.